The present T cell receptor beta chain was sequenced within a study of cytomegalovirus exposure and HLA in healthy donors. Points from the study as a whole: There were some public TCRs occurring in many donors, but most TCR sequences were rare. Associated with cytomegalovirus, according to the listing, were approximately 160 TCR beta chains. Sequencing artifact likely explains a cluster of highly shared sequence variants. A later analysis revealed that TCR association rates differed between HLA loci, peaking at DRB1 and bottoming out at HLA-C.

PCR was performed using 60 Vbeta and 13 Jbeta primers. Clones were sequenced by immunoSEQ multiplex PCR, and TCRdb holds only the in-frame ones, with some missing. This sample has more than 90,000 clones, with around 70% found just once. Per germline, CDR1 SNHLY and CDR2 FYNNEI. V was clipped by 4 bases and J by 5 bases; unmatched bases: 4. CDR3 length equals 14 residues. About this clone: What it binds is unknown.

The TCR was taken from a man between 25 and 39 years old in good health and CMV-seropositive. Sequenced material: PBMCs. The gene calls are TRBV2 and TRBJ1-1, with TRBD1 matching over 10 bases. CDR3: CASSGQGAGTEAFF. CDR3 DNA sequence: TGTGCCAGCAGTGGACAGGGGGCTGGGACTGAAGCTTTCTTT.